Included here is one T cell receptor beta chain sequence, with context. This entry comes from a study of blood T cell repertoires in COVID-19. Study as a whole: Acute-phase and convalescent COVID-19 samples originated in the United States, Italy and Spain. The cDNA or gDNA used as material had been derived from T cells, B-cell-depleted T cells, or PBMCs.

In the original analysis: Amplification from reference gene primers served as the basis for estimated nucleated cell counts. TCRdb's copy holds only in-frame clones and misses some; the assay was immunoSEQ multiplex PCR. V and J calls plus clone size are reproduced from that table; the DNA served to infer D and trimming. Here the sample spans about 65,000 clones, roughly 77% being singletons. V trimming: 7 bases; J trimming: 0 bases; junction bases outside the gene matches: 11. CDR1 and CDR2 from the germline V gene are LNHDA and SQIVND (reference sequence). This CDR3 is 16 amino acids long. This chain joins TRBV19 and TRBJ1-1; 7 bases map to TRBD1. The sample comprised peripheral blood. This clonotype was sampled from a man aged 80 or over with acute or convalescent COVID-19. The CDR3 nucleotides are TGTGCCAGTACCAGGGGGGACTCGCGATTGAACACTGAAGCTTTCTTT. Its protein product is CASTRGDSRLNTEAFF.